These 32 T cell receptor beta chains were sequenced from one sample in a study of memory CD4+ T cells and cytomegalovirus serostatus (dated by TCRdb to about 2019). Library preparation employed the immunoSEQ multiplex PCR assay. As stored in TCRdb, this immuneACCESS dataset retains in-frame rearrangements with V and J assigned. A fraction of the clones does not appear; measured against another copy, unresolved V genes explain less than half of the discrepancy, and the remainder lacks a known reason. This sample has some 54,000 clones in its table, and about 80% of those were observed once. In total, the top ten clones hold 1.1% to 1.5% of the sample. Single viable CD3+CD4+CD8-CD45RO+ cells were sorted as memory CD4+ T cells on a FACSAria II. Sequenced: memory CD4+ T cells from blood. Every receptor here comes from an adult in good health and CMV-seropositive.

CDR3 amino acids: CASSEALGNEEKLFF. CDR3 DNA sequence: TGTGCCAGCAGTGAAGCGCTAGGGAACGAGGAAAAACTGTTTTTT. The gene calls are TRBV2 and TRBJ1-4, with D unresolved. Germline CDR1 SNHLY, CDR2 FYNNEI. The CDR3 has 15 amino acids. The V gene lost 0 bases and the J gene lost 8 bases, with 13 bases spanning the gap.

The rearrangement uses TRBV6-1 and TRBJ1-2; the D gene is possibly TRBD1 (6 bases). CDR3 size: 16 residues. Trimming removed 4 bases at V and 4 bases at J, with 19 bases between. The germline gives CDR1 MNHNS, CDR2 SASEGT. The CDR3 DNA follows: TGTGCCAGCAGTGGATTGGGGGGGCAATTTAGCTATGGCTACACCTTC. Amino acids: CASSGLGGQFSYGYTF.

The chain joins TRBV5-1 to TRBJ1-4; D might be TRBD1 (6 bases). The CDR3 extends over 14 amino acids. V was trimmed by 7 bases and J by 6 bases, leaving 16 bases between them. Germline V gene sequence: CDR1 SGHRS, CDR2 YFSETQ. The CDR3 here is CASRQQGGDEKLFF. CDR3 nucleotides: TGCGCCAGCCGCCAACAGGGAGGGGATGAAAAACTGTTTTTT.

The rearrangement joins TRBV30 to TRBJ1-2; D is possibly TRBD1 (6 bases). The CDR3 is made up of 14 amino acids. Trimming cost V 3 bases and J 4 bases, with 15 bases left between them. Germline V gene sequence: CDR1 GTSNPN, CDR2 SVGIG (reference sequence). CDR3 region: CAWRARQAGYGYTF. The CDR3 nucleotides read TGTGCCTGGAGGGCAAGACAGGCGGGCTATGGCTACACCTTC.

The chain uses TRBV2 and TRBJ2-1, with 7 bases that match TRBD1. Trimming took 10 bases from V and 3 from J; bases not matched to a gene: 9. The CDR3 length is 14 residues. Germline V gene data show CDR1 as SNHLY and CDR2 as FYNNEI. The CDR3 protein is CATRTGPGYNEQFF. The DNA for the CDR3 is TGTGCCACCAGGACAGGTCCAGGCTACAATGAGCAGTTCTTC.

The chain is built from TRBV7-6 and TRBJ1-2; no definite D call. The germline V and J ends were trimmed by 5 bases and 8 bases, with 18 bases remaining between them. The CDR3 has 14 residues. Germline V gene lookup returns CDR1 SGHVS and CDR2 FNYEAQ. CDR3: CASSTGQVWGGYTF. Written as DNA, the CDR3 is TGTGCCAGCAGCACTGGTCAGGTCTGGGGAGGCTACACCTTC.

V and J are TRBV19 and TRBJ2-5, with TRBD2 matching 11 bases. Germline V lookup: CDR1 LNHDA, CDR2 SQIVND (reference sequence). The CDR3 extends over 16 amino acids. The junction had 10 bases not matched to a gene; V was cut back by 6 bases and J by 4 bases. CDR3 amino acids: CASSPFSLAGVETQYF. CDR3 bases: TGTGCCAGTAGCCCCTTTTCACTAGCGGGAGTAGAGACCCAGTACTTC.

V gene TRBV7-3 combines with J gene TRBJ2-2; no reliable D call. Germline-derived CDR1 and CDR2 are SGHTA and FQGTGA. V lost 5 bases to trimming and J lost 7 bases, with 5 bases between them. There are 11 residues in the CDR3. The CDR3 loop is CASSLDGELFF. DNA of the CDR3: TGTGCCAGCAGCCTTGACGGGGAGCTGTTTTTT.

This rearrangement joins TRBV7-3 to TRBJ2-2, with 8 bases aligning to TRBD2. This CDR3 is built from 18 residues. With V trimmed by 5 bases and J by 5 bases, 16 bases remained unmatched. CDR1 is SGHTA and CDR2 is FQGTGA in the germline V gene. The CDR3 protein is CASSPPGGWGGSTGELFF. As DNA, the CDR3 is TGTGCCAGCAGCCCCCCGGGGGGGTGGGGAGGATCGACCGGGGAGCTGTTTTTT.

This chain links TRBV19 with TRBJ1-4, with TRBD1 matching 7 bases. The CDR3 contains 15 residues. CDR1 and CDR2 (germline): LNHDA, SQIVND (reference sequence). The J segment lost 7 bases and the V segment lost 8 bases, leaving 13 bases of the junction unmatched. The CDR3 loop reads CASARRWAGGEKLFF. In DNA form, the CDR3 reads TGTGCCAGTGCCCGGCGGTGGGCAGGGGGTGAAAAACTGTTTTTT.

About this clone: Mismatch with germline at one junction end may stem from a read error. Here the CDR3 reads CASSEDHF. CDR3 coding DNA: TGTGCCAGCAGTGAAGACCACTTC. V gene TRBV6-1 combines with J gene TRBJ2-5, with unresolved D. This CDR3 comprises 8 residues. CDR1 is MNHNS and CDR2 is SASEGT in the germline V gene.

The V and J genes are TRBV7-8 and TRBJ1-5, with D uncertain. Germline CDR1 reads SGHVS; CDR2 reads FQNEAQ. The CDR3 extends over 15 amino acids. V lost 5 bases to trimming and J lost 5 bases, with 16 bases between them. The CDR3 sequence: CASSPGTPSYQPQHF. The CDR3, as DNA: TGTGCCAGCAGCCCCGGTACCCCATCCTATCAGCCCCAGCATTTT.

This sequence joins TRBV4-2 and TRBJ2-7, with D possibly TRBD2 on 6 matching bases. CDR1 is LGHNA, CDR2 YNFKEQ, per germline. The CDR3 is 14 amino acids. Trimming removed 6 bases at V and 0 bases at J, with 12 bases between. CDR3 residues: CASRAQGGSYEQYF. The DNA for the CDR3 is TGTGCCAGCAGGGCCCAGGGAGGCTCCTACGAGCAGTACTTC.

V gene TRBV5-6 combines with J gene TRBJ2-1; tentative D call: TRBD2 (6 bases). Germline CDR1 reads SGHDT; CDR2 reads YYEEEE. Trimming removed 4 bases at V and 4 bases at J, with 18 bases between. The CDR3 length is 16 residues. The CDR3 here is CASSELDGGGYNEQFF. CDR3 nucleotide sequence: TGTGCCAGCAGCGAACTAGACGGGGGTGGGTACAATGAGCAGTTCTTC.

The CDR3 nucleotides read TGCGCCAGCAGCCCCGGGACTAGCGAAGAGACCCAGTACTTC. It codes for CASSPGTSEETQYF. This sequence joins TRBV5-1 and TRBJ2-5, with 10 bases identical to TRBD2. Germline V gene data show CDR1 as SGHRS and CDR2 as YFSETQ. V lost 4 bases, J lost 3 bases, and 3 bases stayed unmatched. The CDR3 has 14 amino acids. Full variable domain (remainder filled in from reference TRBV5-1 and TRBJ2-5): KAGVTQTPRYLIKTRGQQVTLSCSPISGHRSVSWYQQTPGQGLQFLFEYFSETQRNKGNFPGRFSGRQFSNSRSEMNVSTLELGDSALYLCASSPGTSEETQYFGPGTRLLVL.

The chain carries TRBV5-4 and TRBJ2-1; possible D gene TRBD1, 6 bases. The CDR3 runs to 16 residues. Germline loops: CDR1 SGHNT, CDR2 YYREEE (reference sequence). Trimming left V 0 bases short and J 7 bases short, with 17 bases between. The CDR3 loop is CASSLALGQMKNEQFF. CDR3 DNA: TGTGCCAGCAGCTTGGCCCTTGGACAGATGAAAAATGAGCAGTTCTTC.

This clone was counted a single time. The genes are TRBV5-1 and TRBJ2-1, with 11 nucleotides matching TRBD2. Germline lookup yields CDR1 SGHRS and CDR2 YFSETQ. Trimming at V came to 1 base and at J to 5 bases, leaving 11 bases not matched to a gene. The CDR3 totals 18 residues. This CDR3 reads CASSLWLGGTSGDNEQFF. As DNA, the CDR3 is TGCGCCAGCAGCTTGTGGTTGGGTGGGACTAGCGGCGACAATGAGCAGTTCTTC.

V gene TRBV5-5 combines with J gene TRBJ1-5; D is perhaps TRBD1 (5 bases). CDR1 SGHKS and CDR2 YYEKEE come from the germline V gene (reference sequence). The CDR3 has 16 amino acids. Trimming stripped 2 bases from V and 7 bases from J, with 19 bases between. CDR3 region: CASSFWGGHVNQPQHF. CDR3 nucleotides: TGTGCCAGCAGCTTTTGGGGCGGGCACGTCAACCAGCCCCAGCATTTT.

The chain employs TRBV10-3 and TRBJ2-1; no clear D gene. The V end lost 0 bases, the J end lost 0 bases, and 9 bases lay between the germline ends. Germline CDR1 and CDR2: ENHRY and SYGVKD. The CDR3 spans 16 residues. CDR3 DNA: TGTGCCATCAGTGAGTCGCGGAGAAGCTCCTACAATGAGCAGTTCTTC. Translation gives CAISESRRSSYNEQFF.

The V call is TRBV6-1, the J call TRBJ1-5; D unclear. Trimming cost V 4 bases and J 0 bases, with 7 bases left between them. The CDR3 is made up of 14 amino acids. The germline V gene has CDR1 MNHNS and CDR2 SASEGT. CDR3 region: CASSGTYSNQPQHF. The CDR3 bases are TGTGCCAGCAGTGGGACCTATAGCAATCAGCCCCAGCATTTT.

V is TRBV2 and J is TRBJ1-4; D uncertain. Trimming stripped 11 bases from V and 7 bases from J, with 26 bases between. The CDR3 is made up of 16 amino acids. The V gene's germline CDR1 is SNHLY and CDR2 FYNNEI. The DNA for the CDR3 is TGTGCCTGCGCTCGGGAGGGCGGTTTGGCTTCTGAAAAACTGTTTTTT. This sequence encodes CACAREGGLASEKLFF.

The chain carries TRBV5-1 and TRBJ2-1; D not resolved. Trimming cost V 4 bases and J 4 bases, with 12 bases left between them. The CDR3 loop spans 14 amino acids. Germline CDR1 reads SGHRS; CDR2 reads YFSETQ. CDR3 amino acids: CASSKGLGYNEQFF. In DNA, the CDR3 is TGCGCCAGCAGCAAGGGATTGGGGTACAATGAGCAGTTCTTC.

This chain connects TRBV6-1 to TRBJ2-3; TRBD2 is a possible D gene (6 bases). Germline V CDR1 and CDR2: MNHNS, SASEGT. The CDR3 has 15 amino acids. Between the trimmed V and J ends, which lost 6 bases and 1 base, there was a span of 14 bases. The CDR3 protein is CASRSGGSGTDTQYF. The CDR3 DNA reads as TGTGCCAGCAGATCTGGGGGGTCGGGCACAGATACGCAGTATTTT.

The genes are TRBV19 and TRBJ2-5; the D gene is possibly TRBD1 (5 bases). The V and J ends lost 1 base and 7 bases respectively, with 13 bases between them. Germline assignment: CDR1 LNHDA and CDR2 SQIVND (reference sequence). There are 14 residues in the CDR3. The DNA of the CDR3 is TGTGCCAGTAGTATAGGCTCTCAGGGCGGGACCCAGTACTTC. Translation gives CASSIGSQGGTQYF. The whole variable domain, filled in from reference TRBV19 and TRBJ2-5, reads DGGITQSPKYLFRKEGQNVTLSCEQNLNHDAMYWYRQDPGQGLRLIYYSQIVNDFQKGDIAEGYSVSREKKESFPLTVTSAQKNPTAFYLCASSIGSQGGTQYFGPGTRLLVL.

The V and J genes are TRBV5-6 and TRBJ1-2; TRBD1 is a possible D gene (6 bases). The germline V gene encodes CDR1 SGHDT and CDR2 YYEEEE. Trimming took 9 bases from V and 1 from J, leaving 19 bases between them. The CDR3 contains 15 residues. The CDR3 DNA reads TGTGCCACCAGGGGCGGGCGGTCCTTTAACTATGGCTACACCTTC. Protein sequence: CATRGGRSFNYGYTF.

The sample holds a few counts of this clone. The V and J genes are TRBV2 and TRBJ1-6; D gene unclear. The CDR3 sequence is 15 residues long. Trimming stripped 3 bases from V and 6 bases from J, with 12 bases between. Germline values: CDR1 SNHLY, CDR2 FYNNEI. CDR3 region: CASSERTRSNSPLHF. The CDR3 region has the DNA TGTGCCAGCAGTGAGCGGACTCGGAGTAATTCACCCCTCCACTTT.

This clone occurred once. The V gene is TRBV18, the J gene TRBJ2-3; no clear D. Germline V gene lookup returns CDR1 KGHSH and CDR2 LQKENI. CDR3 size: 12 residues. V lost 5 bases to trimming and J lost 6 bases, with 9 bases between them. CDR3 sequence: CASSTRADTQYF. In DNA form, the CDR3 reads TGTGCCAGCTCAACCCGGGCGGATACGCAGTATTTT.

The V and J genes are TRBV10-3 and TRBJ2-3, with 7 bases aligning to TRBD1. Germline CDR1 reads ENHRY; CDR2 reads SYGVKD. The CDR3 totals 14 residues. Trimming removed 4 bases from V and 3 bases from J; junction bases left unmatched: 4. The CDR3 sequence: CAISVQGVTDTQYF. CDR3 nucleotides: TGTGCCATCAGTGTTCAGGGGGTAACAGATACGCAGTATTTT.

The chain carries TRBV7-8 and TRBJ1-1; D is unclear. CDR1 and CDR2 from the germline V gene are SGHVS and FQNEAQ. Trimming took 8 bases from V and 6 from J, leaving 13 bases between them. The CDR3 has 12 amino acids. The CDR3 loop reads CASGRVNSEAFF. DNA of the CDR3: TGTGCCAGCGGGAGAGTTAACTCTGAAGCTTTCTTT.

The J gene is TRBJ2-7, the V gene TRBV7-9; no clear D. This CDR3 is 13 amino acids long. V lost 4 bases and J lost 7, with 14 bases in between. Germline values: CDR1 SEHNR, CDR2 FQNEAQ (reference sequence). As DNA, the CDR3 is TGTGCCAGCAGCTCCCGAGTTGTCAGGGAGCAGTACTTC. As protein: CASSSRVVREQYF.

The gene calls are TRBV19 and TRBJ2-4; 9 positions match TRBD2. Germline V CDR1 and CDR2: LNHDA, SQIVND (reference sequence). With 1 base clipped from V and 0 bases from J, the junction kept 4 bases outside the gene matches. The CDR3 runs to 17 residues. In DNA, the CDR3 is TGTGCCAGTAGTATAGTCCCTAGCGGGATAGCCAAAAACATTCAGTACTTC. Translation: CASSIVPSGIAKNIQYF.

The rearrangement links TRBV5-1 to TRBJ1-5; D remains ambiguous. CDR1 is SGHRS and CDR2 is YFSETQ in the germline V gene. Trimming pared 5 bases from V and 4 bases from J, leaving 16 bases between. The CDR3 runs to 15 residues. CDR3 bases: TGCGCCAGCAGACCGGGAGCTGGCGTAAATCAGCCCCAGCATTTT. Translated, it gives CASRPGAGVNQPQHF.